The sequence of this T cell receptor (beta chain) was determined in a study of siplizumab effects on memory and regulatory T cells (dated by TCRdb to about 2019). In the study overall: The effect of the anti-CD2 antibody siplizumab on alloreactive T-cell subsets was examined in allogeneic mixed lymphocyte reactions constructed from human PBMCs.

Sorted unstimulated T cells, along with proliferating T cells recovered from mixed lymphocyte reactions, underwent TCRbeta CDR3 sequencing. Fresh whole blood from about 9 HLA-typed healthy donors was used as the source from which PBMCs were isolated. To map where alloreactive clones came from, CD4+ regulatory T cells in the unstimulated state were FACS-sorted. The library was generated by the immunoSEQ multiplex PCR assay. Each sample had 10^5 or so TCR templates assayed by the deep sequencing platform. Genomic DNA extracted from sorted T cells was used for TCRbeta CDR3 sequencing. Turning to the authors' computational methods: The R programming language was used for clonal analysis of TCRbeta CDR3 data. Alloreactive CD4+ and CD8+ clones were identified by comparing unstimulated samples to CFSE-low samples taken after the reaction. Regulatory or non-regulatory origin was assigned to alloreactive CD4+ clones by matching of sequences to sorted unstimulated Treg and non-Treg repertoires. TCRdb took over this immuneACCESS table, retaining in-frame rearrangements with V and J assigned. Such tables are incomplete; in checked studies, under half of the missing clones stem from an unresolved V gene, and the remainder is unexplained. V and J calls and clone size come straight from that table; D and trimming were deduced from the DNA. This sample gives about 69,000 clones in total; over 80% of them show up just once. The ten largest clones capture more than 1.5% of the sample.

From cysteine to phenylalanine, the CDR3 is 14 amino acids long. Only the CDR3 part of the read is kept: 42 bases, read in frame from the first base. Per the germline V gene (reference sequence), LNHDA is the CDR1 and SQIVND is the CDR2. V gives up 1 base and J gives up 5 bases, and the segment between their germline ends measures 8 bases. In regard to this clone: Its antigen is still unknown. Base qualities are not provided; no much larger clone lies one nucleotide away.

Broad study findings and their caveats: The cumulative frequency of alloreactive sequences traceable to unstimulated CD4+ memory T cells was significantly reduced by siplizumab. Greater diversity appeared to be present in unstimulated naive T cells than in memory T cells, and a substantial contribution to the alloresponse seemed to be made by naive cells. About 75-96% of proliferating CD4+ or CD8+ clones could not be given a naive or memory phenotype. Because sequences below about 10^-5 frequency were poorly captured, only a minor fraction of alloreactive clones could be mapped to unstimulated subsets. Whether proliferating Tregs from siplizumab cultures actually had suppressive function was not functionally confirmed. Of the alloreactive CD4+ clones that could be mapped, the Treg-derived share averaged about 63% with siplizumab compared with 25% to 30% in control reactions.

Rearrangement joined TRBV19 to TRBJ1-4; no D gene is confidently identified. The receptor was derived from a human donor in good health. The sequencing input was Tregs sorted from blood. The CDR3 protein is CASSIGPRNEKLFF. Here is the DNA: TGTGCCAGTAGTATAGGGCCCCGGAATGAAAAACTGTTTTTT.